This TCR beta chain was documented in a study of T cell changes during pregnancy in multiple sclerosis. CDR1 is SGHKS and CDR2 is YYEKEE in the germline V gene (reference sequence). V lost 0 bases to trimming and J lost 0 bases; unmatched junction nucleotides: 6. The CDR3 extends over 17 amino acids. Produced via immunoSEQ multiplex PCR; TCRdb's table is partial and in-frame only. The table lists 40,000 to 50,000 clones, almost 95% of them singletons. The sequencing used CD8+ T cells from peripheral blood mononuclear cells, collected in the first trimester of pregnancy. The chain combines TRBV5-5 with TRBJ2-1, with 7 bases identical to TRBD1. The TCR originated in a female donor with multiple sclerosis, enrolled in a pregnancy study. This CDR3 reads CASSLGETGPSYNEQFF. CDR3 nucleotides: TGTGCCAGCAGCTTGGGGGAGACAGGGCCCTCCTACAATGAGCAGTTCTTC.